The present entry profiles one T cell receptor (beta chain) with its context. What it recognizes is unknown. Donors each provided approximately 9.6 milliliters of peripheral blood. Every sample gave at least 5.5 micrograms of total RNA when it was extracted. Next came a second PCR, run for 7 to 11 cycles, which used a sample-barcoded 5' primer along with a J-beta primer mix. Unique molecular identifiers of 12 random nucleotides labeled each cDNA. MiXCR, run by TCRdb on the 5' RACE reads, gives a single entry per CDR3 protein. The sample records around 850,000 distinct CDR3 sequences, around 34% being singletons. The sample comes from a study of blood T cells in healthy people across ages. The study's findings and limits: Donor CMV infection status was unknown, possibly confounding age-related changes in expanded clonotypes.

The CDR3 sequence is 16 residues long. With 5 bases removed from V and 0 bases from J, the gap between germline ends came to 14 bases. Germline-derived CDR1 and CDR2 are SGHVS and FQNEAQ. The source is a man aged 18 to 35 in good health. The sample taken for sequencing was blood. The chain recombines TRBV7-8 with TRBJ2-1, with a weak D call TRBD2 (5 bases). CDR3 loop: CASSPALGSSYNEQFF. CDR3 in DNA: TGTGCCAGCAGCCCGGCCTTGGGGAGCTCCTACAATGAGCAGTTCTTC.